These 4 T cell receptor beta chains were sequenced from one sample in a study of cytomegalovirus exposure and HLA in healthy donors. The PCR made use of 60 Vbeta and 13 Jbeta primers. The protocol was immunoSEQ multiplex PCR, while the TCRdb copy is restricted to in-frame clones and leaves out a portion. The sample holds about 240,000 clones, 82% seen once. Sequences were obtained from PBMCs. These TCRs come from a woman between 40 and 50 years old in good health and CMV-seropositive.

The CDR3 sequence: CASSSGLSGRTKNIQYF. The CDR3 DNA follows: TGTGCCAGCAGCTCGGGACTATCGGGGCGTACGAAAAACATTCAGTACTTC. The chain combines TRBV11-3 with TRBJ2-4; the match to TRBD2 covers 7 bases. Trimming at V came to 4 bases and at J to 4 bases, leaving 13 bases not matched to a gene. This CDR3 has 17 amino acids. Per germline, CDR1 SGHNT and CDR2 YENEEA.

The rearrangement joins TRBV11-3 to TRBJ2-5, with TRBD2 as a possible D gene (6 bases). The DNA matches TRBJ2-7 better at its end, which makes the J call doubtful. The CDR3 sequence is 17 residues long. From germline, CDR1 is SGHNT and CDR2 YENEEA. The CDR3: CASSLEGWGVSSYEQYF. In nucleotides, the CDR3 is TGTGCCAGCAGCTTAGAAGGTTGGGGGGTGAGCTCCTACGAGCAGTACTTC.

This sequence joins TRBV11-3 and TRBJ2-1; D gene unclear. The CDR3 loop spans 14 amino acids. Germline V gene data show CDR1 as SGHNT and CDR2 as YENEEA. Trimming shortened V by 1 base and J by 7 bases, and 11 bases separated the two germline ends. The CDR3 DNA reads TGTGCCAGCAGCTTAGGGCAAACCGGGAATGAGCAGTTCTTC. Its protein product is CASSLGQTGNEQFF.

About this clone itself: The junction shows a germline mismatch at one end, possibly a read error. The chain combines TRBV7-7 with TRBJ2-1, with 13 positions matching TRBD2. From germline, CDR1 is SSHAT and CDR2 FNYEAQ (reference sequence). The CDR3 is 16 amino acids. CDR3 sequence reads: CASSFRLAGGHNEQFF. The DNA for the CDR3 is TGTGCTAGCAGCTTCAGACTAGCGGGAGGCCACAATGAGCAGTTCTTC.